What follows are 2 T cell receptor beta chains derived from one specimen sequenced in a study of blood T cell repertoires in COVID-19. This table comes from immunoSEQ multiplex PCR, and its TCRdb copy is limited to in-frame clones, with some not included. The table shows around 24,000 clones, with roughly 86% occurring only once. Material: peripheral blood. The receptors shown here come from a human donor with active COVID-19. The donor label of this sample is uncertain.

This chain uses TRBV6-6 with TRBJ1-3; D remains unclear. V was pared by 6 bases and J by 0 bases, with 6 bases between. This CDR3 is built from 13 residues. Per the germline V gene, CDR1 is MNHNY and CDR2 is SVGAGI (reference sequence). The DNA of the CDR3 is TGTGCCAGCAGCAGAGGCTCTGGAAACACCATATATTTT. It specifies CASSRGSGNTIYF.

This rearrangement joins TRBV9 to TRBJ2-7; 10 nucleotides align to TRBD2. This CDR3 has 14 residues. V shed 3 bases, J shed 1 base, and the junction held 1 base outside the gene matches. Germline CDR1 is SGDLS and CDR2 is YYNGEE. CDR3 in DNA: TGTGCCAGCAGCGGGACTAGCGGTTCCTACGAGCAGTACTTC. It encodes CASSGTSGSYEQYF.